Listed here are 25 T cell receptor beta chains from one sample, sequenced in a study of blood T cell repertoires in COVID-19. Data came from immunoSEQ multiplex PCR; TCRdb stores just in-frame clones and leaves some out. In the table there are just over 300,000 clones, under 90% of which are singletons. Sequences were obtained from PBMCs or T cells enriched from blood (not recorded which). The receptors shown here come from a man aged 25-40 years who had recovered from COVID-19.

The rearrangement links TRBV11-2 to TRBJ2-1, with 7 positions matching TRBD1. Trimming removed 1 base from V and 6 bases from J; junction bases left unmatched: 12. The CDR3 totals 17 residues. Germline lookup yields CDR1 SGHAT and CDR2 FQNNGV. Here the CDR3 reads CASSLARGRGIGNEQFF. The CDR3 DNA reads TGTGCCAGCAGCTTAGCTCGGGGCAGGGGGATTGGCAATGAGCAGTTCTTC.

V gene TRBV7-2 combines with J gene TRBJ1-2, with D possibly being TRBD1 (5 bases). From germline, CDR1 is SGHTA and CDR2 FQGNSA. The CDR3 contains 18 residues. The V end was cut by 5 bases, the J end by 7 bases, with 29 bases between. The CDR3 loop reads CASSVELIGTLLTGGYTF. Written as DNA, the CDR3 is TGTGCCAGCAGCGTTGAGCTTATTGGGACTCTCCTAACTGGTGGCTACACCTTC.

J is TRBJ1-5 and V is TRBV24-1; 7 positions agree with TRBD1. The junction had 8 bases not matched to a gene; V was cut back by 3 bases and J by 7 bases. Germline V gene data show CDR1 as KGHDR and CDR2 as SFDVKD. The CDR3 totals 15 residues. CDR3 in amino acids: CATSDGTAGGQPQHF. Written as DNA, the CDR3 is TGTGCCACCAGTGATGGGACAGCCGGGGGCCAGCCCCAGCATTTT.

The chain joins TRBV10-3 to TRBJ2-7; TRBD1 agrees at 7 bases. The V gene end was trimmed by 6 bases and the J gene end by 1 base; junction bases not matched to a gene: 0. The germline CDR1 and CDR2 sequences are ENHRY and SYGVKD. This CDR3 has 12 residues. CDR3 sequence reads: CAIRGQSYEQYF. The CDR3 DNA reads as TGTGCCATCAGGGGACAGTCCTACGAGCAGTACTTC.

The gene calls are TRBV4-1 and TRBJ2-5; 9 nucleotides line up with TRBD1. CDR3 length: 16 amino acids. V trimming: 0 bases; J trimming: 5 bases; junction bases outside the gene matches: 7. From germline, CDR1 is MGHRA and CDR2 YSYEKL. The CDR3 DNA follows: TGCGCCAGCAGCCAAGAAGGGACAGGGATTTCGGAGACCCAGTACTTC. This codes for CASSQEGTGISETQYF.

This clone appeared a few times. The rearrangement uses TRBV2 and TRBJ2-2; 8 bases fit TRBD2. The germline CDR1 and CDR2 sequences are SNHLY and FYNNEI. CDR3 length: 13 amino acids. J lost 4 bases, V lost 8 bases, and 3 bases had no gene match. The CDR3 is CASREGSTGELFF. The CDR3 bases are TGTGCCAGCCGGGAGGGGAGCACCGGGGAGCTGTTTTTT. The full variable domain, in which reference TRBV2 and TRBJ2-2 provide the parts outside the CDR3, is EPEVTQTPSHQVTQMGQEVILRCVPISNHLYFYWYRQILGQKVEFLVSFYNNEISEKSEIFDDQFSVERPDGSNFTLKIRSTKLEDSAMYFCASREGSTGELFFGEGSRLTVL.

This clone was seen a single time. The chain uses TRBV7-6 and TRBJ2-1; D possibly corresponds to TRBD2 (6 bases). Germline V CDR1 and CDR2: SGHVS, FNYEAQ. Trimming cost V 5 bases and J 4 bases, with 12 bases left between them. The CDR3 is 14 amino acids. CDR3 sequence reads: CASSPTGAYNEQFF. The DNA for the CDR3 is TGTGCCAGCAGCCCCACGGGAGCTTACAATGAGCAGTTCTTC.

The DNA of the CDR3 is TGTGCCAGCAGCCCCCTAGCCAAAAACATTCAGTACTTC. Translating it yields CASSPLAKNIQYF. V usage is TRBV3-1 (or the pseudogene TRBV3-2) and J usage is TRBJ2-4; the D is unclear. The CDR3 covers 13 residues. In germline, CDR1 is LGHDT, CDR2 YNNKEL (reference sequence). The V and J ends lost 4 bases and 0 bases respectively, with 4 bases between them.

The V gene is TRBV5-4, the J gene TRBJ1-4, with a possible D match to TRBD1 (5 bases). V shed 4 bases and J shed 7 bases, with 17 bases lying between them. This CDR3 has 15 residues. CDR1 and CDR2 (germline): SGHNT, YYREEE (reference sequence). The CDR3, as DNA: TGTGCCAGCAGCCCTACGACCGGGGGTGGTGAAAAACTGTTTTTT. Translation: CASSPTTGGGEKLFF.

The CDR3 sequence: CASTTIGGGATDTQYF. In nucleotides, the CDR3 is TGTGCCAGCACCACCATCGGGGGAGGGGCCACAGATACGCAGTATTTT. The chain recombines TRBV5-4 with TRBJ2-3; 7 nucleotides match TRBD2. The CDR3 covers 16 residues. Germline V gene sequence: CDR1 SGHNT, CDR2 YYREEE (reference sequence). Trimming removed 6 bases from V and 2 bases from J; junction bases left unmatched: 12.

V usage is TRBV11-2 and J usage is TRBJ1-5; weak D call: TRBD1 (6 bases). CDR3 size: 15 residues. V was clipped by 1 base and J by 4 bases, with 11 bases between them. Germline CDR1 SGHAT, CDR2 FQNNGV. The DNA of the CDR3 is TGTGCCAGCAGCTTAGCAGCAGGGGTAAATCAGCCCCAGCATTTT. This gives the protein CASSLAAGVNQPQHF.

The chain is built from TRBV19 and TRBJ1-6; a weak D match, TRBD1 (6 bases). Trimming pared 7 bases from V and 0 bases from J, leaving 13 bases between. Germline lookup yields CDR1 LNHDA and CDR2 SQIVND (reference sequence). The CDR3 is 16 amino acids. CDR3 bases: TGTGCCAGTACCGCGGGCAGGGGCTCCTATAATTCACCCCTCCACTTT. Translating gives CASTAGRGSYNSPLHF.

The chain carries TRBV5-6 and TRBJ1-4; 7 positions agree with TRBD1. The CDR3 runs to 14 residues. V shed 2 bases, J shed 8 bases, and the junction held 6 bases outside the gene matches. Germline CDR1 reads SGHDT; CDR2 reads YYEEEE. As DNA, the CDR3 is TGTGCCAGCAGCTTTAGAGGGGGCCGCGAAAAACTGTTTTTT. Its protein is CASSFRGGREKLFF. The full variable domain, rest sourced from reference TRBV5-6 and TRBJ1-4, is DAGVTQSPTHLIKTRGQQVTLRCSPKSGHDTVSWYQQALGQGPQFIFQYYEEEERQRGNFPDRFSGHQFPNYSSELNVNALLLGDSALYLCASSFRGGREKLFFGSGTQLSVL.

This chain links TRBV18 with TRBJ2-4; D may be TRBD2 (5 bases). V dropped 6 bases and J dropped 8 bases, with 8 bases sitting between them. The CDR3 runs to 11 residues. Germline V gives CDR1 KGHSH, CDR2 LQKENI. CDR3 coding DNA: TGTGCCAGCTCCCCCGGGGACATTCAGTACTTC. It codes for CASSPGDIQYF.

The CDR3 protein is CASSSGQNNSPLHF. DNA for the CDR3: TGTGCCAGCAGTTCAGGGCAAAACAATTCACCCCTCCACTTT. The chain employs TRBV3-1 (or the pseudogene TRBV3-2) and TRBJ1-6, with D perhaps matching TRBD1 (5 bases). CDR3 size: 14 residues. Trimming stripped 6 bases from V and 7 bases from J, with 13 bases between. Germline V gene data show CDR1 as LGHDT and CDR2 as YNNKEL (reference sequence).

J is TRBJ2-7 and V is TRBV24-1; 8 nucleotides line up with TRBD2. CDR3 length equals 16 residues. Germline trimming cut 3 bases from V and 4 bases from J; bases unmatched to any gene: 10. Germline V gives CDR1 KGHDR, CDR2 SFDVKD. CDR3 residues: CATSDMETSEPYEQYF. The CDR3 nucleotides are TGTGCCACCAGTGATATGGAGACTAGCGAGCCTTACGAGCAGTACTTC.

The V call is TRBV9, the J call TRBJ2-7; 8 nucleotides line up with TRBD2. This CDR3 comprises 15 residues. Losses at the gene ends were 3 bases for V and 3 bases for J; bases not matched to a gene: 8. Looked up from germline, CDR1 is SGDLS and CDR2 is YYNGEE. The CDR3 region has the DNA TGTGCCAGCAGCGGCGGGAGGACAGTTAGCTACGAGCAGTACTTC. This codes for CASSGGRTVSYEQYF.

The chain combines TRBV19 with TRBJ2-7; 13 bases map to TRBD2. The CDR3 runs to 20 residues. Losses at the gene ends were 4 bases for V and 4 bases for J; bases not matched to a gene: 19. CDR1 and CDR2 from the germline V gene are LNHDA and SQIVND (reference sequence). This chain's CDR3 is CASSTTGTDGLAGVSYEQYF. CDR3 nucleotides: TGTGCCAGTAGTACGACCGGGACAGACGGACTAGCGGGAGTTTCTTACGAGCAGTACTTC.

The chain combines TRBV30 with TRBJ1-2; 7 nucleotides line up with TRBD1. Germline V CDR1 and CDR2: GTSNPN, SVGIG (reference sequence). There are 12 residues in the CDR3. V was pared by 2 bases and J by 8 bases, with 5 bases of the junction left unmatched. The CDR3 DNA sequence: TGTGCCTGGAGTAAGGGGGCGACGGGCTACACCTTC. Translated: CAWSKGATGYTF.

The chain joins TRBV11-2 to TRBJ2-1; 8 bases map to TRBD1. Germline V lookup: CDR1 SGHAT, CDR2 FQNNGV. The trim removed 1 base at V and 7 bases at J, leaving 9 bases unmatched. The CDR3 is made up of 16 amino acids. CDR3 nucleotides: TGTGCCAGCAGCTTAGCGGGGACAGGTGGGTGGAATGAGCAGTTCTTC. It yields the protein CASSLAGTGGWNEQFF. The full variable domain, with the rest looked up from reference TRBV11-2 and TRBJ2-1, is EAGVAQSPRYKIIEKRQSVAFWCNPISGHATLYWYQQILGQGPKLLIQFQNNGVVDDSQLPKDRFSAERLKGVDSTLKIQPAKLEDSAVYLCASSLAGTGGWNEQFFGPGTRLTVL.

The CDR3 reads CASSATSGTDEQYF. The CDR3 DNA reads TGTGCCAGTAGTGCAACTAGCGGGACTGACGAGCAGTACTTC. The chain links TRBV19 to TRBJ2-7, with TRBD2 identical over 10 bases. The CDR3 consists of 14 residues. Trimming took 5 bases from V and 5 from J; bases not matched to a gene: 6. From germline, CDR1 is LNHDA and CDR2 SQIVND (reference sequence).

This chain uses TRBV2 with TRBJ1-4; a possible D gene is TRBD1 (5 bases). CDR1 is SNHLY and CDR2 is FYNNEI in the germline V gene. The CDR3 loop spans 15 amino acids. V gave up 1 base and J gave up 10 bases, with 16 bases separating them. The CDR3 DNA reads TGTGCCAGCAGTGAAGGTATAGGGGCTCTGGTAAAACTGTTTTTT. It is translated as CASSEGIGALVKLFF.

The chain combines TRBV4-1 with TRBJ1-1; no definite D call. Per germline, CDR1 MGHRA and CDR2 YSYEKL. Deletions cut 1 base from V and 0 bases from J, with 9 bases between. The CDR3 has 15 residues. As DNA, the CDR3 is TGCGCCAGCAGCCAAGCGGGGTGGTTGAACACTGAAGCTTTCTTT. Translated: CASSQAGWLNTEAFF.

The chain has TRBV19 and TRBJ2-1; 13 bases map to TRBD2. After removal of 4 bases from V and 3 bases from J, the junction contained 3 bases not matched to a gene. Germline lookup yields CDR1 LNHDA and CDR2 SQIVND (reference sequence). This CDR3 is 16 amino acids long. The CDR3 DNA is TGTGCCAGTAGTACGCGACTAGCGGGAGGCTACAATGAGCAGTTCTTC. Its protein is CASSTRLAGGYNEQFF.

This rearrangement joins TRBV2 to TRBJ1-1, with TRBD1 matching 7 bases. In germline, CDR1 is SNHLY, CDR2 FYNNEI. The CDR3 has 13 amino acids. V lost 8 bases to trimming and J lost 7 bases; unmatched junction nucleotides: 10. CDR3 protein: CASSPRQGSEAFF. DNA of the CDR3: TGTGCCAGCTCGCCACGACAGGGAAGTGAAGCTTTCTTT.